The 19 T cell receptor beta chains in this list originate from one sample, sequenced in a study of T cell clones after liver transplantation. Clones were read by immunoSEQ multiplex PCR, and TCRdb kept only the in-frame ones, dropping some. The profile shows around 21,000 clones, 80% to 95% of them singletons. Material: CD8+ T cells from blood, obtained less than 28 months after liver transplant. The origin of the receptors is a human patient who received a liver transplant. Some T cells may be the graft donor's.

This chain uses TRBV5-1 with TRBJ2-7; 12 positions match TRBD2. J gave up 6 bases and V 0 bases, and 4 bases lay outside the gene matches. Germline CDR1 and CDR2: SGHRS and YFSETQ. The CDR3 contains 15 residues. CDR3 sequence: CASSLASGRAIEQYF. As DNA, the CDR3 is TGCGCCAGCAGCTTGGCTAGCGGGAGGGCCATCGAGCAGTACTTC.

This sequence joins TRBV10-2 and TRBJ2-2; 11 nucleotides align to TRBD2. The V segment lost 2 bases and the J segment 5 bases; nucleotides outside the gene matches: 4. CDR1 WSHSY and CDR2 SAAADI come from the germline V gene. The CDR3 spans 16 residues. CDR3 sequence reads: CASSEGTSGRTGELFF. The CDR3 DNA reads TGCGCCAGCAGTGAGGGGACTAGCGGACGTACCGGGGAGCTGTTTTTT.

The rearrangement uses TRBV19 and TRBJ2-5; D gene ambiguous. The CDR3 consists of 14 residues. Per germline, CDR1 LNHDA and CDR2 SQIVND (reference sequence). V was shortened by 3 bases and J by 5 bases, with 13 bases between the two germline ends. CDR3 residues: CASSMDPLGETQYF. The CDR3 nucleotides are TGTGCCAGTAGTATGGACCCCCTGGGGGAGACCCAGTACTTC.

The V call is TRBV9, the J call TRBJ2-7; D is possibly TRBD1 (6 bases). The CDR3 contains 16 residues. V gave up 4 bases and J gave up 2 bases, with 19 bases separating them. Germline V gene sequence: CDR1 SGDLS, CDR2 YYNGEE. CDR3 amino acids: CASSSSRDKGTYEQYF. CDR3 nucleotide sequence: TGTGCCAGCAGCTCGTCCCGGGACAAGGGGACCTACGAGCAGTACTTC.

The rearrangement joins TRBV28 to TRBJ2-2, with D possibly TRBD1 on 5 matching bases. Germline V gives CDR1 MDHEN, CDR2 SYDVKM. The CDR3 loop spans 15 amino acids. Trimming pared 8 bases from V and 0 bases from J, leaving 13 bases between. CDR3 nucleotide sequence: TGTGCCAGCTCCTGGGGCGACACGAACACCGGGGAGCTGTTTTTT. This encodes CASSWGDTNTGELFF.

This chain connects TRBV2 to TRBJ2-5, with 12 bases aligning to TRBD2. V trimming: 3 bases; J trimming: 5 bases; junction bases outside the gene matches: 7. Germline CDR1 is SNHLY and CDR2 is FYNNEI. The CDR3 length is 16 residues. CDR3 nucleotide sequence: TGTGCCAGCAGTGAGAGGACTAGCGGGGCGGGGGAGACCCAGTACTTC. It translates to CASSERTSGAGETQYF. The whole variable domain, remainder taken from reference TRBV2 and TRBJ2-5, is EPEVTQTPSHQVTQMGQEVILRCVPISNHLYFYWYRQILGQKVEFLVSFYNNEISEKSEIFDDQFSVERPDGSNFTLKIRSTKLEDSAMYFCASSERTSGAGETQYFGPGTRLLVL.

The chain is built from TRBV11-2 and TRBJ2-1, with 7 bases fitting TRBD2. Germline V CDR1 and CDR2: SGHAT, FQNNGV. V was clipped by 5 bases and J by 6 bases; unmatched bases: 7. The CDR3 has 14 residues. As DNA, the CDR3 is TGTGCCAGCAGCCCAGGACGGGAGGTCAATGAGCAGTTCTTC. It yields the protein CASSPGREVNEQFF.

V and J are TRBV4-1 and TRBJ1-6, with D unclear. The V and J ends lost 4 bases and 9 bases respectively, with 13 bases between them. Germline V gives CDR1 MGHRA, CDR2 YSYEKL. The CDR3 loop spans 14 amino acids. CDR3 residues: CASSPGSLSSPLHF. CDR3 DNA sequence: TGCGCCAGCAGCCCAGGTAGCTTGAGTTCACCCCTCCACTTT.

The genes are TRBV6-4 and TRBJ2-5; 10 bases align to TRBD1. From germline, CDR1 is MRHNA and CDR2 SNTAGT. The junction had 5 bases not matched to a gene; V was cut back by 6 bases and J by 1 base. CDR3 length equals 15 residues. The CDR3 DNA is TGTGCCAGCAGCGGGACAGGGGCGATCCAAGAGACCCAGTACTTC. Its translation: CASSGTGAIQETQYF.

The J gene is TRBJ2-1, the V gene TRBV19; a possible D gene is TRBD1 (6 bases). This CDR3 comprises 14 residues. CDR1 LNHDA and CDR2 SQIVND come from the germline V gene (reference sequence). Deletions cut 3 bases from V and 8 bases from J, with 14 bases between. The CDR3 nucleotides read TGTGCCAGTAGTATCGGGGATGGGGGCGATGAGCAGTTCTTC. Amino acids: CASSIGDGGDEQFF.

This clone came up once. The J gene is TRBJ1-1, the V gene TRBV7-9; 7 nucleotides align to TRBD1. Germline CDR1 SEHNR, CDR2 FQNEAQ (reference sequence). Trimming removed 1 base from V and 5 bases from J; junction bases left unmatched: 4. The CDR3 has 14 residues. CDR3 residues: CASSLGAGGTEAFF. CDR3 coding DNA: TGTGCCAGCAGCTTAGGGGCAGGGGGAACTGAAGCTTTCTTT.

The J gene is TRBJ2-7, the V gene TRBV5-6; D remains unclear. CDR1 and CDR2 from the germline V gene are SGHDT and YYEEEE. The CDR3 is 16 amino acids. V dropped 0 bases and J dropped 1 base, with 14 bases sitting between them. The CDR3 spells CASSLVGLDLSYEQYF. The CDR3 DNA is TGTGCCAGCAGCTTGGTAGGCCTAGATTTATCCTACGAGCAGTACTTC.

The chain is built from TRBV7-2 and TRBJ2-7; a weak D match, TRBD1 (5 bases). The germline CDR1 and CDR2 sequences are SGHTA and FQGNSA. V lost 5 bases, J lost 3 bases, and 17 bases lay in between. This CDR3 is built from 15 residues. The CDR3 loop is CASSDRGRVNYEQYF. DNA of the CDR3: TGTGCCAGCAGCGATAGGGGCAGGGTAAACTACGAGCAGTACTTC.

The CDR3 here is CASSLVQTGGNTGELFF. The CDR3 DNA reads TGCGCCAGCAGCTTGGTCCAGACAGGGGGGAACACCGGGGAGCTGTTTTTT. The chain recombines TRBV5-1 with TRBJ2-2; 9 bases map to TRBD1. Germline CDR1 and CDR2: SGHRS and YFSETQ. This CDR3 is 17 amino acids long. Trimming at V came to 0 bases and at J to 1 base, leaving 4 bases not matched to a gene.

The V gene is TRBV29-1, the J gene TRBJ2-1; D uncertain. The V and J ends lost 4 bases and 1 base respectively, with 8 bases between them. The V gene's germline CDR1 is SQVTM and CDR2 ANQGSEA. The length of the CDR3 is 13 residues. The CDR3 sequence is CSVGADSYNEQFF. As DNA, the CDR3 is TGCAGCGTTGGGGCGGATTCCTACAATGAGCAGTTCTTC.

The chain uses TRBV6-5 and TRBJ2-7; 8 bases are shared with TRBD2. V dropped 2 bases and J dropped 6; count of bases not matched to a gene: 9. The CDR3 length is 15 residues. The germline V gene has CDR1 MNHEY and CDR2 SVGAGI. The CDR3 DNA reads TGTGCCAGCAGTTACGTTGCGGGAGGAGGCCCCGAGCAGTACTTC. The encoded protein is CASSYVAGGGPEQYF.

The chain recombines TRBV27 with TRBJ1-5; 10 bases are a match to TRBD1. V shed 8 bases and J 7 bases; nucleotides not matched to a gene: 8. The CDR3 has 14 amino acids. CDR1 and CDR2 from the germline V gene are MNHEY and SMNVEV (reference sequence). CDR3 sequence (DNA): TGTGCCAGCGGCATGACAGGGGGCGGCCAGCCCCAGCATTTT. Residues: CASGMTGGGQPQHF.

V gene TRBV4-2 combines with J gene TRBJ2-5, with TRBD2 as a possible D gene (5 bases). This CDR3 spans 15 amino acids. V lost 0 bases to trimming and J lost 2 bases, with 10 bases between them. Germline CDR1 and CDR2: LGHNA and YNFKEQ. DNA of the CDR3: TGTGCCAGCAGCCAAGATTGGGAGTCTCAAGAGACCCAGTACTTC. Its protein is CASSQDWESQETQYF.

This clone was detected only once. The chain recombines TRBV27 with TRBJ1-1; a possible D gene is TRBD1 (5 bases). This CDR3 contains 14 residues. V dropped 3 bases and J dropped 3 bases, with 11 bases sitting between them. The germline gives CDR1 MNHEY, CDR2 SMNVEV (reference sequence). The DNA of the CDR3 is TGTGCCAGCAGTTTGCCCGGGGGAGACACTGAAGCTTTCTTT. Encoded protein: CASSLPGGDTEAFF.